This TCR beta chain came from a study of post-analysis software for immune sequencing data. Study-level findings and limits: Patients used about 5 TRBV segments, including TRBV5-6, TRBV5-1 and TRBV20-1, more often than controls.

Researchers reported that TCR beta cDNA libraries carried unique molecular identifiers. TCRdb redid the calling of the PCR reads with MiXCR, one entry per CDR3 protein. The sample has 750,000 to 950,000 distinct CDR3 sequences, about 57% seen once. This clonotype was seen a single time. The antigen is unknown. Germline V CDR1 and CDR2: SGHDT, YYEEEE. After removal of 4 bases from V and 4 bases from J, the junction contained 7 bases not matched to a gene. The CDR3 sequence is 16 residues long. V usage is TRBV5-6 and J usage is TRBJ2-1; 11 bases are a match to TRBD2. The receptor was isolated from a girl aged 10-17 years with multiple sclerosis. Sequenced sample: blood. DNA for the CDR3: TGTGCCAGCAGCCACAGGACTAGCGGGCCTTACAATGAGCAGTTCTTC. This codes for CASSHRTSGPYNEQFF.